Listed here is a single T cell receptor beta chain. In the same sample, other DNA sequences code for this CDR3. The entry originates in a study of control samples from healthy donors and cancer patients. Data came from immunoSEQ multiplex PCR; TCRdb stores just in-frame clones and leaves some out. Of some 13,000 clones listed, over 70% were seen once; the top ten hold roughly 8%. Germline CDR1 SGDLS, CDR2 YYNGEE. V was shortened by 3 bases and J by 3 bases, with 16 bases between the two germline ends. This CDR3 comprises 15 residues. This chain links TRBV9 with TRBJ2-7; D is possibly TRBD1 (7 bases). Sequencing used formalin-fixed, paraffin-embedded tissue. The clonotype originates from a male donor with melanoma. The CDR3 spells CASSERAGQNYEQYF. CDR3 bases: TGTGCCAGCAGCGAGAGGGCGGGACAGAACTACGAGCAGTACTTC. Supplemented by reference TRBV9 and TRBJ2-7, the full variable domain reads DSGVTQTPKHLITATGQRVTLRCSPRSGDLSVYWYQQSLDQGLQFLIQYYNGEERAKGNILERFSAQQFPDLHSELNLSSLELGDSALYFCASSERAGQNYEQYFGPGTRLTVT.